Listed below are T cell receptor beta chains from one sample, sequenced in a study of blood T cell repertoires in COVID-19. Repertoires were generated with immunoSEQ multiplex PCR, while TCRdb's copy carries only in-frame clones and drops some. Of 200,000 to 300,000 clones listed, 84% were seen once; the top ten hold 1.5%. Sequencing input: peripheral blood. These receptors originate from a woman aged 40 to 50 who had recovered from COVID-19. CDR3s include the opening cysteine and the closing phenylalanine or tryptophan. The D gene is left open where the match is weak. Size is omitted from some rows. Given values are once, few, many or a class for expanded clones.

v_call: TRBV2
clone_size: -
d_call: -
j_call: TRBJ2-1
cdr3_aa: CASKEGADNEQFF
cdr3_nt: TGTGCCAGCAAGGAAGGGGCAGACAATGAGCAGTTCTTC

v_call: TRBV10-3
clone_size: -
d_call: -
j_call: TRBJ1-5
cdr3_aa: CAISLALNQPQHF
cdr3_nt: TGTGCCATCAGCTTGGCCCTGAATCAGCCCCAGCATTTT

v_call: TRBV7-9
clone_size: -
d_call: TRBD2
j_call: TRBJ2-5
cdr3_aa: CASSLIGLAGLTQYF
cdr3_nt: TGTGCCAGCAGCTTGATCGGACTAGCGGGGTTGACCCAGTACTTC

v_call: TRBV6-5
clone_size: -
d_call: TRBD2
j_call: TRBJ2-1
cdr3_aa: CASSYSKLAGGKQFF
cdr3_nt: TGTGCCAGCAGTTACTCAAAACTAGCGGGGGGGAAGCAGTTCTTC

v_call: TRBV10-3
clone_size: few
d_call: TRBD2
j_call: TRBJ2-7
cdr3_aa: CATTWGGEQYF
cdr3_nt: TGTGCCACTACCTGGGGGGGCGAGCAGTACTTC

v_call: TRBV27
clone_size: -
d_call: -
j_call: TRBJ1-1
cdr3_aa: CASSLYRKNTEAFF
cdr3_nt: TGTGCCAGCAGTTTATACAGGAAGAACACTGAAGCTTTCTTT

v_call: TRBV6-2/TRBV6-3
clone_size: -
d_call: TRBD1
j_call: TRBJ1-1
cdr3_aa: CASSYSTGKSEAFF
cdr3_nt: TGTGCCAGCAGTTACTCGACAGGGAAGTCTGAAGCTTTCTTT

v_call: TRBV28
clone_size: once
d_call: -
j_call: TRBJ2-5
cdr3_aa: CASSLTAQETQYF
cdr3_nt: TGTGCCAGCAGTTTGACAGCCCAAGAGACCCAGTACTTC

v_call: TRBV7-9
clone_size: -
d_call: -
j_call: TRBJ2-1
cdr3_aa: CASRRGPRGSGMGNEQFF
cdr3_nt: TGTGCCAGCAGACGAGGACCCAGGGGAAGCGGGATGGGCAATGAGCAGTTCTTC

v_call: TRBV12-3/TRBV12-4
clone_size: -
d_call: -
j_call: TRBJ1-4
cdr3_aa: CASSGGVREKLFF
cdr3_nt: TGTGCCAGCTCAGGAGGGGTTAGAGAAAAACTGTTTTTT

v_call: TRBV24-1
clone_size: once
d_call: -
j_call: TRBJ2-1
cdr3_aa: CATMGGASYNEQFF
cdr3_nt: TGTGCCACCATGGGGGGGGCCTCTTACAATGAGCAGTTCTTC

v_call: TRBV30
clone_size: -
d_call: -
j_call: TRBJ1-2
cdr3_aa: CAWSVGQLIGYTF
cdr3_nt: TGTGCCTGGAGTGTAGGACAGCTAATTGGCTACACCTTC

v_call: TRBV11-1
clone_size: -
d_call: -
j_call: TRBJ1-2
cdr3_aa: CASSPGGRYGYTF
cdr3_nt: TGTGCCAGCAGCCCCGGAGGGCGGTATGGCTACACCTTC